This TCR beta chain is drawn from a study of blood T cell repertoires in COVID-19. Study-wide context: The cDNA or gDNA used as material had been derived from T cells, B-cell-depleted T cells, or PBMCs.

Sequencing used immunoSEQ multiplex PCR; TCRdb keeps in-frame clones, though not all of them. The data show 280,000 or so clones, 90% seen once. V was pared by 5 bases and J by 9 bases, with 10 bases of the junction left unmatched. Germline V lookup: CDR1 LNHDA, CDR2 SQIVND (reference sequence). The length of the CDR3 is 14 residues. Individuals drawn from around 25 US areas were roughly 18 to 89 years old. Participant-given clinical history determined each cohort assignment. This clone was recorded once. The receptor's source is a woman under 30 with acute COVID-19. The sequenced material came from PBMCs or T cells enriched from blood (not recorded which). This chain uses TRBV19 with TRBJ1-2; 9 bases match TRBD1. CDR3 residues: CASSPYGTGRRYTF. The CDR3 region has the DNA TGTGCCAGTAGTCCATACGGGACAGGGAGACGCTACACCTTC. The variable domain in full, completed from reference TRBV19 and TRBJ1-2, reads DGGITQSPKYLFRKEGQNVTLSCEQNLNHDAMYWYRQDPGQGLRLIYYSQIVNDFQKGDIAEGYSVSREKKESFPLTVTSAQKNPTAFYLCASSPYGTGRRYTFGSGTRLTVV.